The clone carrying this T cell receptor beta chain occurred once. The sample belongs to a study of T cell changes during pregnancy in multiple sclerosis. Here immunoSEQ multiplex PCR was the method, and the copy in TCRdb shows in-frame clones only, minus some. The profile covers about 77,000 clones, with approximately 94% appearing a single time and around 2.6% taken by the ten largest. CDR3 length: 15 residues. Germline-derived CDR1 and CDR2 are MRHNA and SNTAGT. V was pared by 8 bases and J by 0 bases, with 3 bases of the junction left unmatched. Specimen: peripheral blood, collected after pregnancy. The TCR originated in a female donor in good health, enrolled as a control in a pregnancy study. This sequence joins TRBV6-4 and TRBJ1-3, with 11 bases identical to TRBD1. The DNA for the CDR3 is TGTGCCAGCTCCGGGACAGGGGGCTCTGGAAACACCATATATTTT. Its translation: CASSGTGGSGNTIYF.